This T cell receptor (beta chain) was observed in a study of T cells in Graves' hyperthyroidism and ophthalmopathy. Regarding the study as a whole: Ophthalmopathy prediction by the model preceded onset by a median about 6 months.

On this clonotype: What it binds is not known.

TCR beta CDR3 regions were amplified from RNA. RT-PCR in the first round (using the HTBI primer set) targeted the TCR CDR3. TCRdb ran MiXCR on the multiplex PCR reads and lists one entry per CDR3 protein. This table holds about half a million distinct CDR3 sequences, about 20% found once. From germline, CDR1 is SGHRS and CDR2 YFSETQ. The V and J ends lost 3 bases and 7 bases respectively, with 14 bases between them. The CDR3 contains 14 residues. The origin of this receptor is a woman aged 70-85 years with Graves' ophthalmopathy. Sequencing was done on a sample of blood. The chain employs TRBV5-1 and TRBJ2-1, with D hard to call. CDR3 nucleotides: TGCGCCAGCAGCTCCGGTGATCATGGGAATGAGCAGTTCTTC. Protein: CASSSGDHGNEQFF.